Listed below are T cell receptor beta chains from one sample, sequenced in a study of breast tumors, draining lymph nodes, adjacent tissues. One entry per CDR3 protein, called by TCRdb with MiXCR from the multiplex PCR reads. The repertoire includes around 140,000 distinct CDR3 sequences, about a fifth of them detected once, and around 2.6% sits in the top ten. Input material: axillary lymph node tissue. All receptors come from a female donor with breast cancer. Some clones in this sample may be carry-over from other donors' samples. The CDR3 runs from the conserved cysteine through the conserved F or W. The D gene is left open where the match is weak. Clone size is stated in some rows and not others, as once, few, many or a class when expanded.

d_call,v_call,clone_size,j_call,cdr3_aa,cdr3_nt
TRBD1,TRBV18,-,TRBJ2-3,CASSPSRQGLNTQYF,TGTGCCAGCTCACCTAGCAGACAGGGGCTGAATACGCAGTATTTT
-,TRBV20-1,many,TRBJ2-7,CSAMGGLSSYEQYF,TGCAGTGCTATGGGCGGACTTAGCTCCTACGAGCAGTACTTC
TRBD1,TRBV11-2,many,TRBJ2-7,CASSRIPWLGQGSYF,TGTGCCAGCAGCCGGATCCCCTGGCTGGGACAGGGGTCGTACTTC
TRBD1,TRBV10-3,-,TRBJ1-2,CAISESGQGPFYGYTF,TGTGCCATCAGTGAGTCAGGACAGGGGCCTTTCTATGGCTACACCTTC
TRBD2,TRBV6-5,few,TRBJ2-2,CASSWQPGLAGGSGELFF,TGTGCCAGCAGTTGGCAGCCGGGACTAGCGGGAGGTTCCGGGGAGCTGTTTTTT
TRBD2,TRBV24-1,many,TRBJ2-1,CATSDRTSGRRNEQFF,TGTGCCACCAGTGATCGGACTAGCGGGAGAAGGAATGAGCAGTTCTTC
-,TRBV4-1,-,TRBJ1-2,CASSGGGGNYGYTF,TGCGCCAGCAGCGGTGGAGGAGGTAACTATGGCTACACCTTC
-,TRBV2,many,TRBJ2-7,CASSVDSYEQYF,TGTGCCAGCAGTGTAGATTCCTACGAGCAGTACTTC
-,TRBV11-2,-,TRBJ1-6,CASSLASSYNSPLHF,TGTGCCAGCAGCTTAGCCAGCTCCTATAATTCACCCCTCCACTTT
-,TRBV20-1,many,TRBJ2-1,CSAREGRNSYNEQFF,TGCAGTGCTAGAGAGGGGAGGAACTCCTACAATGAGCAGTTCTTC
-,TRBV12-3/TRBV12-4,many,TRBJ1-2,CASSGDGKYGYTF,TGTGCCAGCAGTGGGGACGGAAAGTATGGCTACACCTTC
TRBD2,TRBV19,many,TRBJ2-1,CASSIGTSGQGEQFF,TGTGCCAGTAGTATCGGGACTAGCGGCCAAGGGGAGCAGTTCTTC
TRBD2,TRBV5-8,many,TRBJ2-1,CASSRGLLKQFF,TGTGCCAGCAGCCGGGGACTACTCAAACAGTTCTTC
TRBD2,TRBV12-3/TRBV12-4,many,TRBJ2-7,CASSSRLAGYYEQYF,TGTGCCAGCAGTTCCAGACTAGCGGGCTATTACGAGCAGTACTTC